The sequence of this TCR beta chain was determined in a study of blood T cell repertoires in COVID-19. About the research overall: T cells, B-cell-depleted T cells, or PBMCs provided the cDNA or gDNA that served as material.

This CDR3 is built from 16 residues. From germline, CDR1 is SSHAT and CDR2 FNYEAQ (reference sequence). Participant reports of clinical history set cohort assignment. Recovered Cohort 3 donors showed two negative PCRs, clearance, or symptom resolution. As concerns this clone: One end of the junction is discordant with germline, which a read error may explain.

The method was immunoSEQ multiplex PCR; TCRdb's version includes in-frame clones alone and lacks a portion of them. The repertoire holds about 340,000 clones, with about 92% as singletons. Sequencing was performed on PBMCs or T cells enriched from blood (not recorded which). This TCR derives from a woman aged 25 to 39 who had recovered from COVID-19. The chain links TRBV7-7 to TRBJ2-5; the match to TRBD2 covers 13 bases. CDR3 bases: TGTGCTAGCAGCAACAGACTAGCGGGAGGAGGAGAGACCCAGTACTTC. It is translated as CASSNRLAGGGETQYF.